The 9 T cell receptor beta chains presented below share a single source sample, sequenced in a study of cytomegalovirus exposure and HLA in healthy donors (TCRdb year 2017). Library construction relied on the immunoSEQ multiplex PCR assay. For the multiplex PCR, a mixture combining 60 forward primers for TCR Vbeta segments and 13 reverse primers for TCR Jbeta segments was used. TCRdb stores this immuneACCESS table with in-frame sequences only. Part of the clones is absent; in the studies checked, under half of the shortfall reflects unresolved V genes, and no reason is known for the rest. The sample contains roughly 120,000 clones, around 77% of them found a single time. Less than 6% of the sample comes from the top ten. The source material was PBMCs. The receptors derive from a woman in her 30s in good health and CMV-seropositive.

In this sample, this clone turned up once. V is TRBV4-2 and J is TRBJ2-1; TRBD2 matches 7 bases. From germline, CDR1 is LGHNA and CDR2 YNFKEQ. With V trimmed by 4 bases and J by 2 bases, 11 bases remained unmatched. CDR3 length equals 17 residues. DNA of the CDR3: TGTGCCAGCAGCCCGAGAGAGGGCGGGGGACCCTACAATGAGCAGTTCTTC. Encoded protein: CASSPREGGGPYNEQFF.

The chain recombines TRBV6-5 with TRBJ2-1; 9 bases map to TRBD2. V gave up 3 bases and J gave up 9 bases; unmatched junction bases: 12. The CDR3 consists of 16 residues. Germline CDR1 is MNHEY and CDR2 is SVGAGI. CDR3 nucleotides: TGTGCCAGCAGTTATCCACCGGGACTAGCAAGCGGTGAGCAGTTCTTC. This translates into CASSYPPGLASGEQFF.

The V and J genes are TRBV7-9 and TRBJ1-2, with D uncertain. V gave up 5 bases and J gave up 0 bases, with 10 bases separating them. This CDR3 has 14 residues. Germline-derived CDR1 and CDR2 are SEHNR and FQNEAQ (reference sequence). CDR3 sequence: CASSLTGANYGYTF. The CDR3 nucleotides read TGTGCCAGCAGCCTGACTGGAGCTAACTATGGCTACACCTTC.

The chain links TRBV5-5 to TRBJ1-1; D is undetermined. CDR3 length: 12 amino acids. The ends were cut back, 4 bases at V and 5 bases at J, with 9 bases in the middle. Germline assignment: CDR1 SGHKS and CDR2 YYEKEE (reference sequence). The DNA for the CDR3 is TGTGCCAGCAGCGCGCCCGATACTGAAGCTTTCTTT. This gives the protein CASSAPDTEAFF.

The chain is built from TRBV28 and TRBJ1-5, with unresolved D. V lost 9 bases and J 2 bases, leaving 8 bases between the germline ends. The germline V gene encodes CDR1 MDHEN and CDR2 SYDVKM. This CDR3 contains 12 residues. Written as DNA, the CDR3 is TGTGCCAGTAAAACAGGCAATCAGCCCCAGCATTTT. This encodes CASKTGNQPQHF.

The chain has TRBV5-1 and TRBJ2-3; D gene unclear. Trimming left V 4 bases short and J 1 base short, with 10 bases between. CDR3 size: 14 residues. Germline V gene data show CDR1 as SGHRS and CDR2 as YFSETQ. The CDR3 DNA reads as TGCGCCAGCAGCCCGAGTGTGGGCACAGATACGCAGTATTTT. Its translation is CASSPSVGTDTQYF.

This clone was seen more than once but under ten times. V usage is TRBV30 and J usage is TRBJ1-6; D remains unclear. The V gene's germline CDR1 is GTSNPN and CDR2 SVGIG (reference sequence). The CDR3 has 15 residues. V lost 3 bases to trimming and J lost 6 bases, with 15 bases between them. CDR3 sequence reads: CAWSPQRGSNSPLHF. CDR3 DNA sequence: TGTGCCTGGAGCCCTCAGCGGGGAAGTAATTCACCCCTCCACTTT.

This sequence joins TRBV9 and TRBJ2-7; TRBD2 aligns across 7 bases. J gave up 1 base and V 0 bases, and 4 bases lay outside the gene matches. The germline V gene has CDR1 SGDLS and CDR2 YYNGEE. The CDR3 is 15 amino acids. CDR3 in amino acids: CASSVGASGSYEQYF. The CDR3, as DNA: TGTGCCAGCAGCGTAGGGGCTAGCGGTTCCTACGAGCAGTACTTC.

This clone was observed a handful of times. The chain combines TRBV6-1 with TRBJ2-7, with 9 positions matching TRBD1. The CDR3 contains 15 residues. Trimming took 7 bases from V and 1 from J; bases not matched to a gene: 8. Germline V CDR1 and CDR2: MNHNS, SASEGT. The CDR3 nucleotides read TGTGCCAGCACCAGACAGACAGGGGGATCCTACGAGCAGTACTTC. It yields the protein CASTRQTGGSYEQYF.